This T cell receptor beta chain was sequenced during a study of radiotherapy plus CTLA-4 blockade in lung cancer. For the study at large: Objective responses occurred in 15% to 20% of patients; over 25% had disease control. Overall study findings and caveats: Subsequent to radiotherapy plus ipilimumab, tumor-derived TCR clones underwent expansion in blood. With interferon-beta, early dynamics of blood T cell clones were reported to best predict response.

Sequenced by immunoSEQ multiplex PCR; TCRdb stores in-frame clones only, minus some. The sample includes tens of thousands of clones, 75% to 80% of them seen just once. The germline gives CDR1 MGHDK, CDR2 SYGVNS. CDR3 length: 16 residues. Trimming stripped 3 bases from V and 1 base from J, with 16 bases between. About this clone: Its antigen is currently unknown.

Sequenced here: peripheral blood, sampled from a patient treated with radiotherapy plus ipilimumab. This receptor was obtained from a human donor with non-small cell lung cancer whose response to radiotherapy plus ipilimumab could not be evaluated. The chain uses TRBV25-1 and TRBJ2-7, with D maybe TRBD1 (5 bases). The CDR3 DNA reads TGTGCCAGCAGTGAGGAAGCCCAGGGTGGATCCTACGAGCAGTACTTC. Its translation is CASSEEAQGGSYEQYF.